The 25 T cell receptor beta chains given below trace back to one sample, sequenced in a study of cytomegalovirus exposure and HLA in healthy donors. The study ran its PCR with 60 Vbeta and 13 Jbeta primers. This table comes from immunoSEQ multiplex PCR, and its TCRdb copy is limited to in-frame clones, with some not included. The sample includes 200,000 or so clones, roughly 80% seen only once; the top ten take approximately 3.8%. Input material: PBMCs. Every receptor here comes from a male donor in good health and CMV-seronegative.

The chain is built from TRBV2 and TRBJ2-1, with 13 bases matching TRBD2. Looked up from germline, CDR1 is SNHLY and CDR2 is FYNNEI. J lost 4 bases, V lost 6 bases, and 9 bases had no gene match. This CDR3 contains 17 residues. CDR3 in DNA: TGTGCCAGCAGCTTCTCGGGACTAGCGGGGATATACAATGAGCAGTTCTTC. Translating gives CASSFSGLAGIYNEQFF. The variable domain in full, completed from reference TRBV2 and TRBJ2-1, reads EPEVTQTPSHQVTQMGQEVILRCVPISNHLYFYWYRQILGQKVEFLVSFYNNEISEKSEIFDDQFSVERPDGSNFTLKIRSTKLEDSAMYFCASSFSGLAGIYNEQFFGPGTRLTVL.

The V gene is TRBV7-8, the J gene TRBJ2-7; possibly TRBD2 for D (5 bases). The ends were cut back, 8 bases at V and 2 bases at J, with 13 bases in the middle. Germline CDR1 is SGHVS and CDR2 is FQNEAQ. The CDR3 is 13 residues long. The chain's CDR3 is CASRGDGAYEQYF. CDR3 DNA sequence: TGTGCCAGCCGTGGAGACGGGGCCTACGAGCAGTACTTC.

V and J are TRBV11-2 and TRBJ2-5; 8 nucleotides line up with TRBD1. This CDR3 contains 16 residues. Germline CDR1 and CDR2: SGHAT and FQNNGV. With 4 bases clipped from V and 2 bases from J, the junction kept 9 bases outside the gene matches. The CDR3 spells CASSWGQANPQETQYF. Here the CDR3 DNA reads TGTGCCAGCAGCTGGGGACAGGCGAACCCACAAGAGACCCAGTACTTC. The variable domain in full, with the rest retrieved from reference TRBV11-2 and TRBJ2-5, is EAGVAQSPRYKIIEKRQSVAFWCNPISGHATLYWYQQILGQGPKLLIQFQNNGVVDDSQLPKDRFSAERLKGVDSTLKIQPAKLEDSAVYLCASSWGQANPQETQYFGPGTRLLVL.

V gene TRBV9 combines with J gene TRBJ1-2; TRBD1 agrees at 10 bases. This CDR3 comprises 14 residues. V trimming: 3 bases; J trimming: 7 bases; junction bases outside the gene matches: 6. The germline CDR1 and CDR2 sequences are SGDLS and YYNGEE. The DNA for the CDR3 is TGTGCCAGCAGCGAGGACAGGGGGGAACGTGGCTACACCTTC. Its translation is CASSEDRGERGYTF.

Points on this clone: The sample carries other DNA sequences with the same CDR3. The V and J genes are TRBV19 and TRBJ2-7, with 9 bases that match TRBD1. Looked up from germline, CDR1 is LNHDA and CDR2 is SQIVND (reference sequence). CDR3 length: 14 amino acids. Trimming took 3 bases from V and 3 from J; bases not matched to a gene: 3. The CDR3 coding sequence is TGTGCCAGTAGTATTGGGACAGGGCGCTACGAGCAGTACTTC. As protein: CASSIGTGRYEQYF.

This clone appeared a few times. This chain connects TRBV5-5 to TRBJ2-7; the D gene is possibly TRBD2 (5 bases). CDR3 size: 12 residues. V was cut by 5 bases and J by 3 bases, with 9 bases left in between. Germline loops: CDR1 SGHKS, CDR2 YYEKEE (reference sequence). CDR3 nucleotide sequence: TGTGCCAGCAGGGCAGCGGACTACGAGCAGTACTTC. This gives the protein CASRAADYEQYF.

For this clone: Distinct nucleotide sequences in the sample also encode this CDR3. V gene TRBV18 combines with J gene TRBJ1-5; D might be TRBD1 (6 bases). This CDR3 contains 14 residues. CDR1 is KGHSH, CDR2 LQKENI, per germline. Trimming removed 6 bases from V and 4 bases from J, with 13 bases in between. Written as DNA, the CDR3 is TGTGCCAGCTCCTCGGGAACAGGGAATCAGCCCCAGCATTTT. Amino acid sequence: CASSSGTGNQPQHF.

The chain employs TRBV18 and TRBJ1-1, with D maybe TRBD1 (6 bases). The CDR3 loop spans 14 amino acids. V was pared by 6 bases and J by 4 bases, with 15 bases between. Per the germline V gene, CDR1 is KGHSH and CDR2 is LQKENI. CDR3 in amino acids: CASSHREVSTEAFF. Here the CDR3 DNA reads TGTGCCAGCTCTCACAGGGAAGTGAGCACTGAAGCTTTCTTT.

A remark on this clone: One end of the junction is discordant with germline, which a read error may explain. The J gene is TRBJ1-3, the V gene TRBV7-9, with D perhaps TRBD1 (6 bases). Germline values: CDR1 SEHNR, CDR2 FQNEAQ (reference sequence). The CDR3 covers 19 residues. CDR3 protein: CSSSSLTGYAKEAGNTIYF. In nucleotides, the CDR3 is TGTTCCAGCAGCTCGTTGACAGGATATGCTAAGGAAGCTGGAAACACCATATATTTT.

This clone was seen only a few times. The chain uses TRBV2 and TRBJ2-2; no definite D call. The CDR3 totals 15 residues. CDR1 and CDR2 from the germline V gene are SNHLY and FYNNEI. V was pared by 5 bases and J by 5 bases, with 15 bases between. The CDR3, as DNA: TGTGCCAGCAGTCTTGTACGTCTCGAGACCGGGGAGCTGTTTTTT. This sequence encodes CASSLVRLETGELFF.

This rearrangement joins TRBV6-1 to TRBJ2-4; D perhaps matches TRBD2 (6 bases). Germline lookup yields CDR1 MNHNS and CDR2 SASEGT. The CDR3 runs to 14 residues. Trimming left V 8 bases short and J 0 bases short, with 11 bases between. As DNA, the CDR3 is TGTGCCAGCCGGGACTCCTTAGCCAAAAACATTCAGTACTTC. This sequence encodes CASRDSLAKNIQYF.

This chain links TRBV6-5 with TRBJ1-1; D remains ambiguous. This CDR3 is built from 13 residues. Germline values: CDR1 MNHEY, CDR2 SVGAGI. V was clipped by 5 bases and J by 1 base, with 8 bases between them. CDR3 coding DNA: TGTGCCAGCAGTCAGGTAGAGAACACTGAAGCTTTCTTT. It specifies CASSQVENTEAFF.

This clone has only one observation. The CDR3 coding sequence is TGCGCCAGCAGTCAAGGCCGGGACAGGGGATACAATGAGCAGTTCTTC. It translates to CASSQGRDRGYNEQFF. The V gene is TRBV5-1, the J gene TRBJ2-1; 10 bases align to TRBD1. The V gene's germline CDR1 is SGHRS and CDR2 YFSETQ. The CDR3 length is 16 residues. Unmatched junction bases numbered 9, after V lost 5 bases and J lost 4 bases.

The rearrangement joins TRBV2 to TRBJ2-2, with TRBD1 identical over 8 bases. The V and J ends lost 3 bases and 7 bases, in that order; junction bases with no gene match: 4. This CDR3 is 14 amino acids long. Germline V CDR1 and CDR2: SNHLY, FYNNEI. The CDR3 nucleotides are TGTGCCAGCAGTGATGAACAGGGGGGCGGGGAGCTGTTTTTT. Translating gives CASSDEQGGGELFF.

The chain is built from TRBV19 and TRBJ1-2; 9 nucleotides align to TRBD1. V was clipped by 7 bases and J by 8 bases; unmatched bases: 8. The CDR3 runs 13 residues. Germline loops: CDR1 LNHDA, CDR2 SQIVND (reference sequence). The CDR3: CASNAGQGSGYTF. CDR3 DNA: TGTGCCAGTAATGCGGGACAGGGAAGCGGCTACACCTTC.

In this sample, this clone turned up once. The chain is built from TRBV29-1 and TRBJ2-5; 8 bases match TRBD1. Germline V CDR1 and CDR2: SQVTM, ANQGSEA. After removal of 6 bases from V and 5 bases from J, the junction contained 14 bases not matched to a gene. This CDR3 has 15 residues. This chain's CDR3 is CSVTVPRGRKETQYF. The CDR3 bases are TGCAGCGTAACAGTTCCCAGGGGGCGAAAGGAGACCCAGTACTTC.

This chain uses TRBV28 with TRBJ2-7; 7 nucleotides line up with TRBD1. J gave up 6 bases and V 1 base, and 9 bases lay outside the gene matches. In germline, CDR1 is MDHEN, CDR2 SYDVKM. The CDR3 loop spans 15 amino acids. The CDR3 DNA follows: TGTGCCAGCAGTTTATATCGGGACAGTTCCAGCGAGCAGTACTTC. This sequence encodes CASSLYRDSSSEQYF.

This clone appeared a few times. This chain joins TRBV7-8 and TRBJ1-5; the D is unclear. The CDR3 runs 18 residues. Per the germline V gene, CDR1 is SGHVS and CDR2 is FQNEAQ. V lost 1 base, J lost 1 base, and 17 bases lay in between. In nucleotides, the CDR3 is TGTGCCAGCAGCTTAGGCTATGCCAGGCCGATAAGCAATCAGCCCCAGCATTTT. This sequence encodes CASSLGYARPISNQPQHF.

Written as DNA, the CDR3 is TGTGCCAGCAGTCCCCTGGACAGGGACCAGCCCCAGCATTTT. It yields the protein CASSPLDRDQPQHF. The genes are TRBV27 and TRBJ1-5; the match to TRBD1 covers 8 bases. This CDR3 contains 14 residues. CDR1 is MNHEY and CDR2 is SMNVEV in the germline V gene (reference sequence). J was trimmed by 7 bases and V by 5 bases; bases with no gene match: 7.

This sequence joins TRBV4-2 and TRBJ2-1; D is possibly TRBD2 (5 bases). CDR1 is LGHNA, CDR2 YNFKEQ, per germline. This CDR3 region has 14 residues. With 3 bases removed from V and 6 bases from J, the gap between germline ends came to 12 bases. CDR3 sequence (DNA): TGTGCCAGCAGCCACCCCACTAGAGCCAATGAGCAGTTCTTC. It is translated as CASSHPTRANEQFF.

The chain recombines TRBV7-6 with TRBJ2-7; the D gene is possibly TRBD2 (6 bases). The CDR3 spans 16 residues. Germline-derived CDR1 and CDR2 are SGHVS and FNYEAQ. V was cut by 4 bases and J by 0 bases, with 16 bases left in between. Written as DNA, the CDR3 is TGTGCCAGCAGCTCTATGGGGACCGGGGGCTCCTACGAGCAGTACTTC. It is translated as CASSSMGTGGSYEQYF.

The V and J genes are TRBV7-9 and TRBJ2-5, with TRBD1 identical over 8 bases. This CDR3 is built from 15 residues. CDR1 SEHNR and CDR2 FQNEAQ come from the germline V gene (reference sequence). V lost 4 bases, J lost 1 base, and 5 bases stayed unmatched. The CDR3 region is CASSSPGTGQETQYF. DNA for the CDR3: TGTGCCAGCAGCTCACCCGGGACAGGCCAAGAGACCCAGTACTTC. Together with reference TRBV7-9 and TRBJ2-5, the CDR3 gives the full variable domain: DTGVSQNPRHKITKRGQNVTFRCDPISEHNRLYWYRQTLGQGPEFLTYFQNEAQLEKSRLLSDRFSAERPKGSFSTLEIQRTEQGDSAMYLCASSSPGTGQETQYFGPGTRLLVL.

The genes are TRBV5-4 and TRBJ2-1; tentative D call: TRBD1 (5 bases). Germline assignment: CDR1 SGHNT and CDR2 YYREEE (reference sequence). Trimming left V 0 bases short and J 9 bases short, with 13 bases between. This CDR3 has 14 amino acids. Written as DNA, the CDR3 is TGTGCCAGCAGCTTGGAGTCGAATAGGGGTGAGCAGTTCTTC. Translating it yields CASSLESNRGEQFF.

The chain carries TRBV11-2 and TRBJ2-3; D remains ambiguous. There are 12 residues in the CDR3. V was trimmed by 5 bases and J by 2 bases, leaving 5 bases between them. The germline V gene has CDR1 SGHAT and CDR2 FQNNGV. This chain's CDR3 is CASSRHTDTQYF. The DNA for the CDR3 is TGTGCCAGCAGCCGACACACAGATACGCAGTATTTT.

This clone has a handful of counts. The chain couples TRBV7-9 to TRBJ1-2, with 9 bases fitting TRBD1. Germline assignment: CDR1 SEHNR and CDR2 FQNEAQ (reference sequence). The CDR3 is 15 residues long. V shed 0 bases, J shed 8 bases, and the junction held 7 bases outside the gene matches. The CDR3 sequence is CASSLARQGVRGYTF. The CDR3 region has the DNA TGTGCCAGCAGCTTAGCGCGACAGGGGGTACGAGGCTACACCTTC.